Listed here are 15 T cell receptor beta chains from one sample, sequenced in a study of regulatory T cells in long-lasting Graves disease. The sample's time point: persistent/refractory GD, antithyroid drugs over 5 years with positive TRAb. The authors made the TCR library using RNA they extracted from PBMCs. To make TCR beta libraries, researchers used iRepertoire HTBI primers and Arm-PCR of CDR3 regions. Using its own MiXCR run on the multiplex PCR reads, TCRdb lists one record per CDR3 protein. This table has 300,000 to 400,000 distinct CDR3 sequences, less than 20% appearing once. The input for sequencing was peripheral blood mononuclear cells (PBMCs), taken when the disease was refractory, from a patient treated with antithyroid drugs. The receptors originated from a female donor with Graves disease.

This chain uses TRBV6-1 with TRBJ2-2, with TRBD2 matching 10 bases. CDR3 length: 16 residues. Trimming removed 1 base from V and 11 bases from J; junction bases left unmatched: 10. Germline V gene sequence: CDR1 MNHNS, CDR2 SASEGT. The DNA for the CDR3 is TGTGCCAGCAGTGAAGGAAGGACTAGCGGCCGTAAAGAGCTGTTTTTT. Residues: CASSEGRTSGRKELFF.

Notes on this clonotype: It may be a read error: a sequence one base away is much more abundant. This chain uses TRBV28 with TRBJ1-2, with D possibly being TRBD1 (6 bases). The CDR3 covers 14 residues. The germline V gene has CDR1 MDHEN and CDR2 SYDVKM. The chain's CDR3 is CASNGRRGNYGYAF. The DNA of the CDR3 is TGTGCCAGCAACGGGCGCAGGGGCAACTATGGCTACGCCTTC.

This clonotype was seen a handful of times. The CDR3 DNA follows: TGTGCCAGCAGTGGACCGTCGGGACAGGGGTATGGCTACACCTTC. It codes for CASSGPSGQGYGYTF. The J gene is TRBJ1-2, the V gene TRBV6-4; 10 bases match TRBD1. Germline V gives CDR1 MRHNA, CDR2 SNTAGT. This CDR3 contains 15 residues. The junction had 7 bases not matched to a gene; V was cut back by 4 bases and J by 5 bases.

As for this clonotype: The junction departs from germline at one end; a sequencing error may be responsible. V usage is TRBV5-1 and J usage is TRBJ2-6, with D tentatively TRBD1 (5 bases). This CDR3 contains 15 residues. Germline lookup yields CDR1 SGHRS and CDR2 YFSETQ. CDR3 in DNA: TGCGCCGGCAGCTTGGGCAGGGCCGGGGCCAACGTCCTGACTTTC. Its protein product is CAGSLGRAGANVLTF.

The V call is TRBV5-4, the J call TRBJ1-5; tentative D call: TRBD1 (6 bases). Trimming shortened V by 1 base and J by 7 bases, and 12 bases separated the two germline ends. The CDR3 has 14 amino acids. Germline V gene lookup returns CDR1 SGHNT and CDR2 YYREEE (reference sequence). CDR3 sequence: CASSLYGGRQPQHF. The CDR3 DNA reads as TGTGCCAGCAGCTTGTACGGGGGCAGACAGCCCCAGCATTTT. Looking up the rest from reference TRBV5-4 and TRBJ1-5 gives the full variable domain: ETGVTQSPTHLIKTRGQQVTLRCSSQSGHNTVSWYQQALGQGPQFIFQYYREEENGRGNFPPRFSGLQFPNYSSELNVNALELDDSALYLCASSLYGGRQPQHFGDGTRLSIL.

Ten or more counts support this clonotype. The chain combines TRBV15 with TRBJ1-6, with D possibly being TRBD1 (5 bases). Germline CDR1 LNHNV, CDR2 YYDKDF (reference sequence). The V end lost 2 bases, the J end lost 10 bases, and 15 bases lay between the germline ends. CDR3 length: 15 residues. CDR3 DNA: TGTGCCACCAGCAGAAGACAGCGGGCATCGTCACCCCTCCACTTT. It yields the protein CATSRRQRASSPLHF.

As regards this clonotype: A much larger clone differs by one base, so this may be a read error. Here the CDR3 omits its conserved ending phenylalanine or tryptophan, so a read error is the likely source. The chain carries TRBV5-1 and TRBJ2-7, with 9 bases matching TRBD2. The CDR3 loop spans 15 amino acids. V was pared by 1 base and J by 0 bases, with 2 bases of the junction left unmatched. The germline gives CDR1 SGHRS, CDR2 YFSETQ. For the CDR3, the DNA is TGCGCCAGCAGCTTGCTAGCGGGAAGCTCCTACGAGCAGTACCTC. It specifies CASSLLAGSSYEQYL.

At least ten counts were recorded for this clonotype. V and J are TRBV20-1 and TRBJ1-5, with D unclear. CDR3 length: 13 residues. CDR1 and CDR2 (germline): DFQATT, SNEGSKA (reference sequence). Between the trimmed V and J ends, which lost 6 bases and 3 bases, there was a span of 12 bases. In DNA, the CDR3 is TGCAGTGCGGCGGGAGAACTCAATCAGCCCCAGCATTTT. This codes for CSAAGELNQPQHF.

This clonotype was found many times. The chain uses TRBV28 and TRBJ1-5; D is possibly TRBD1 (5 bases). The V and J ends lost 8 bases and 3 bases respectively, with 17 bases between them. Germline CDR1 MDHEN, CDR2 SYDVKM. The CDR3 sequence is 15 residues long. The CDR3 DNA reads TGTGCCAGCTCGCGAGGGGCGGTAGACAATCAGCCCCAGCATTTT. Encoded protein: CASSRGAVDNQPQHF. Full variable domain (remainder filled in from reference TRBV28 and TRBJ1-5): DVKVTQSSRYLVKRTGEKVFLECVQDMDHENMFWYRQDPGLGLRLIYFSYDVKMKEKGDIPEGYSVSREKKERFSLILESASTNQTSMYLCASSRGAVDNQPQHFGDGTRLSIL.

This chain connects TRBV6-2 or TRBV6-3 to TRBJ1-2, with 7 bases matching TRBD1. There are 15 residues in the CDR3. Per the germline V gene, CDR1 is MNHEY and CDR2 is SVGEGT. Losses at the gene ends were 5 bases for V and 5 bases for J; bases not matched to a gene: 11. The DNA for the CDR3 is TGTGCCAGCAGTCTCCAGACAGGGAGGGGATATGGCTACACCTTC. Residues: CASSLQTGRGYGYTF.

This rearrangement joins TRBV7-8 to TRBJ2-7; 9 positions agree with TRBD2. Losses at the gene ends were 6 bases for V and 3 bases for J; bases not matched to a gene: 6. The CDR3 extends over 14 amino acids. CDR1 SGHVS and CDR2 FQNEAQ come from the germline V gene. CDR3 loop: CASRPPTSGYEQYF. The CDR3 region has the DNA TGTGCCAGCAGACCCCCGACTAGCGGCTACGAGCAGTACTTC. Filled out from reference TRBV7-8 and TRBJ2-7, the complete variable domain reads GAGVSQSPRYKVAKRGQDVALRCDPISGHVSLFWYQQALGQGPEFLTYFQNEAQLDKSGLPSDRFFAERPEGSVSTLKIQRTQQEDSAVYLCASRPPTSGYEQYFGPGTRLTVT.

In this sample, this clonotype turned up many times. This rearrangement joins TRBV2 to TRBJ2-7; TRBD2 might be the D (5 bases). The CDR3 consists of 15 residues. Trimming took off 4 bases at V and 0 bases at J, with 13 bases between the two ends. Germline V gene sequence: CDR1 SNHLY, CDR2 FYNNEI. The CDR3 nucleotides are TGTGCCAGCAGTGTGTATAGCGCCTACTCCTACGAGCAGTACTTC. This gives the protein CASSVYSAYSYEQYF.

In its sample, this clonotype was seen a few times. The J gene is TRBJ2-6, the V gene TRBV10-2, with D hard to call. The CDR3 has 15 amino acids. Looked up from germline, CDR1 is WSHSY and CDR2 is SAAADI. The V end was cut by 6 bases, the J end by 0 bases, with 9 bases between. CDR3 loop: CASSEVSSGANVLTF. DNA of the CDR3: TGCGCCAGCAGCGAGGTCAGCTCTGGGGCCAACGTCCTGACTTTC.

The chain employs TRBV15 and TRBJ2-5; D might be TRBD2 (7 bases). The CDR3 is 19 residues long. Germline V gene data show CDR1 as LNHNV and CDR2 as YYDKDF (reference sequence). Trimming took off 4 bases at V and 4 bases at J, with 28 bases between the two ends. The CDR3 loop is CATSMPPQRGRELVETQYF. The CDR3 bases are TGTGCCACCAGCATGCCCCCCCAACGGGGGCGGGAGCTGGTAGAGACCCAGTACTTC.

The J gene is TRBJ1-6, the V gene TRBV20-1; D is undetermined. Trimming left V 1 base short and J 0 bases short, with 7 bases between. The CDR3 loop spans 15 amino acids. Germline CDR1 is DFQATT and CDR2 is SNEGSKA (reference sequence). The CDR3 reads CSARVGSSYNSPLHF. CDR3 bases: TGCAGTGCTAGAGTGGGGAGCTCCTATAATTCACCCCTCCACTTT.